The 31 T cell receptor beta chains in this list originate from one sample, sequenced in a study of T cells in Graves' hyperthyroidism and ophthalmopathy. Template material for amplifying TCR beta CDR3 regions consisted of RNA transcripts. Using the HTBI primer set, a first-round RT-PCR was run on the TCR CDR3. TCRdb passed the multiplex PCR reads through MiXCR, listing each CDR3 protein once. The sample includes nearly 600,000 distinct CDR3 sequences, roughly 13% of them seen just once. The sample consisted of blood. The receptors were gathered from a woman in her twenties or thirties with Graves' hyperthyroidism that later progressed to Graves' ophthalmopathy.

This sequence joins TRBV18 and TRBJ2-2; the D is unclear. The CDR3 runs 15 residues. V was pared by 0 bases and J by 6 bases, with 11 bases between. Germline V gene lookup returns CDR1 KGHSH and CDR2 LQKENI. CDR3: CASSPPERAAGELFF. The CDR3 region has the DNA TGTGCCAGCTCACCACCGGAAAGGGCAGCCGGGGAGCTGTTTTTT.

The rearrangement joins TRBV7-6 to TRBJ1-3, with TRBD1 matching over 7 bases. V shed 5 bases, J shed 0 bases, and the junction held 4 bases outside the gene matches. Germline V CDR1 and CDR2: SGHVS, FNYEAQ. CDR3 length equals 15 residues. CDR3 sequence reads: CASSDGTASGNTIYF. CDR3 DNA sequence: TGTGCCAGCAGCGACGGGACAGCCTCTGGAAACACCATATATTTT.

This clonotype was observed a handful of times. The chain uses TRBV7-2 and TRBJ2-2; no clear D gene. The CDR3 runs to 14 residues. The V gene lost 5 bases and the J gene lost 6 bases, with 13 bases spanning the gap. CDR1 is SGHTA, CDR2 FQGNSA, per germline. The DNA of the CDR3 is TGTGCCAGCAGCCCGGACCAAAATTCCGGGGAGCTGTTTTTT. It is translated as CASSPDQNSGELFF.

This clonotype was counted between two and nine times. V usage is TRBV7-9 and J usage is TRBJ2-1; 7 nucleotides agree with TRBD1. The CDR3 is made up of 12 amino acids. V lost 6 bases to trimming and J lost 10 bases; unmatched junction nucleotides: 6. Per the germline V gene, CDR1 is SEHNR and CDR2 is FQNEAQ (reference sequence). Written as DNA, the CDR3 is TGTGCCAGCAGAACAGGGGCAGGAGAGCAGTTCTTC. This sequence encodes CASRTGAGEQFF.

This clonotype was counted ten times or more. This chain uses TRBV12-5 with TRBJ2-3; tentatively, D is TRBD2 (5 bases). With 7 bases removed from V and 6 bases from J, the gap between germline ends came to 20 bases. Germline-derived CDR1 and CDR2 are LGHNT and FRNRAP. This CDR3 region has 15 residues. The CDR3 reads CASAVSAGGRDTQYF. The DNA of the CDR3 is TGTGCTAGTGCTGTTAGCGCGGGTGGCCGCGATACGCAGTATTTT.

The sample holds many counts of this clonotype. The chain links TRBV11-3 to TRBJ2-7, with D unresolved. The CDR3 has 16 amino acids. Germline CDR1 is SGHNT and CDR2 is YENEEA. V lost 5 bases and J lost 2, with 19 bases in between. CDR3 loop: CASSPPPQYPAYEQYF. CDR3 coding DNA: TGTGCCAGCAGCCCGCCTCCCCAGTACCCAGCCTACGAGCAGTACTTC.

This clonotype was found many times. This chain connects TRBV7-9 to TRBJ2-7; no definite D call. The CDR3 spans 16 residues. Germline V gene sequence: CDR1 SEHNR, CDR2 FQNEAQ (reference sequence). V was trimmed by 2 bases and J by 5 bases, leaving 19 bases between them. The DNA of the CDR3 is TGTGCCAGCAGCTTACTGTTGCGTGCTGGGTTGAACGAGCAGTACTTC. Its translation: CASSLLLRAGLNEQYF.

This clonotype has ten or more counts. The chain is built from TRBV5-1 and TRBJ1-1, with D perhaps matching TRBD1 (5 bases). The CDR3 contains 13 residues. Germline V gene data show CDR1 as SGHRS and CDR2 as YFSETQ. Deletions cut 0 bases from V and 4 bases from J, with 7 bases between. CDR3 sequence: CASSLEGSTEAFF. The CDR3 nucleotides read TGCGCCAGCAGCTTGGAGGGGAGCACTGAAGCTTTCTTT.

This clonotype was seen many times. V is TRBV28 and J is TRBJ1-1; a possible D gene is TRBD1 (5 bases). V was clipped by 2 bases and J by 3 bases, with 10 bases between them. The germline CDR1 and CDR2 sequences are MDHEN and SYDVKM. The length of the CDR3 is 14 residues. As DNA, the CDR3 is TGTGCCAGCAGTTTACCGGGGCAGTACACTGAAGCTTTCTTT. Residues: CASSLPGQYTEAFF.

A few counts support this clonotype. The V gene is TRBV19, the J gene TRBJ2-7; 7 positions agree with TRBD1. The germline V gene has CDR1 LNHDA and CDR2 SQIVND (reference sequence). The length of the CDR3 is 14 residues. With 6 bases clipped from V and 2 bases from J, the junction kept 7 bases outside the gene matches. CDR3 DNA: TGTGCCAGTAGGGCACGGGACAGAACCTACGAGCAGTACTTC. Protein sequence: CASRARDRTYEQYF.

This clonotype was counted only a few times. The J gene is TRBJ2-1, the V gene TRBV12-3 or TRBV12-4, with TRBD2 as a possible D gene (6 bases). The V end lost 5 bases, the J end lost 5 bases, and 16 bases lay between the germline ends. This CDR3 contains 15 residues. As DNA, the CDR3 is TGTGCCAGCAGTCCTCACGGGGAGGAAAACAATGAGCAGTTCTTC. This codes for CASSPHGEENNEQFF.

This clonotype was seen at least ten times. The chain is built from TRBV20-1 and TRBJ2-3; 11 nucleotides match TRBD1. The length of the CDR3 is 14 residues. V trimming: 6 bases; J trimming: 1 base; junction bases outside the gene matches: 3. The germline gives CDR1 DFQATT, CDR2 SNEGSKA (reference sequence). CDR3: CSAPGQGGTDTQYF. CDR3 nucleotide sequence: TGCAGTGCCCCGGGACAGGGGGGCACAGATACGCAGTATTTT.

The rearrangement joins TRBV6-5 to TRBJ2-4; 12 bases map to TRBD1. This CDR3 contains 17 residues. Trimming at V came to 2 bases and at J to 3 bases, leaving 5 bases not matched to a gene. Germline CDR1 MNHEY, CDR2 SVGAGI. The CDR3 loop is CASSYGGQGADKNIQYF. The CDR3 region has the DNA TGTGCCAGCAGTTACGGGGGACAGGGGGCTGACAAAAACATTCAGTACTTC.

This clonotype was recorded at least ten times. This rearrangement joins TRBV7-8 to TRBJ1-5; tentative D call: TRBD1 (5 bases). The V end lost 5 bases, the J end lost 7 bases, and 18 bases lay between the germline ends. The length of the CDR3 is 15 residues. CDR1 is SGHVS, CDR2 FQNEAQ, per germline. CDR3 DNA sequence: TGTGCCAGCAGCCAGGGTGGGGGTGTTAAGCAGCCCCAGCATTTT. This sequence encodes CASSQGGGVKQPQHF.

Ten or more counts support this clonotype. This chain uses TRBV10-3 with TRBJ2-1; the D gene could be TRBD1 or TRBD2 (5 bases each). The V and J ends lost 4 bases and 10 bases respectively, with 17 bases between them. Germline V CDR1 and CDR2: ENHRY, SYGVKD. The CDR3 sequence is 14 residues long. CDR3 residues: CAISALTRGLEQFF. As DNA, the CDR3 is TGTGCCATCAGTGCCCTAACTAGGGGCTTAGAGCAGTTCTTC.

DNA for the CDR3: TGTGCCACAGAGACTAGCGGGAGCCTCAGGCGGACAGATACGCAGTATTTT. This sequence encodes CATETSGSLRRTDTQYF. This chain uses TRBV10-3 with TRBJ2-3, with 12 bases that match TRBD2. There are 17 residues in the CDR3. The germline CDR1 and CDR2 sequences are ENHRY and SYGVKD. Trimming took 10 bases from V and 3 from J; bases not matched to a gene: 14.

J is TRBJ1-1 and V is TRBV12-3 or TRBV12-4; D is undetermined. V lost 7 bases, J lost 6 bases, and 12 bases lay in between. This CDR3 contains 12 residues. Here the CDR3 DNA reads TGTGCCAGCACCCAAGGGTTCGCTGAAGCTTTCTTT. This gives the protein CASTQGFAEAFF.

This clonotype was seen repeatedly, ten times or more. The chain links TRBV19 to TRBJ2-5, with TRBD2 matching over 10 bases. The CDR3 contains 16 residues. Losses at the gene ends were 3 bases for V and 6 bases for J; bases not matched to a gene: 10. CDR1 LNHDA and CDR2 SQIVND come from the germline V gene (reference sequence). The CDR3 nucleotides are TGTGCCAGTAGTATCGGGTTAGCGGGAGGTAGCAAGACCCAGTACTTC. Translating gives CASSIGLAGGSKTQYF.

This clonotype came up many times. V gene TRBV12-3 or TRBV12-4 combines with J gene TRBJ1-5, with D tentatively TRBD1 (5 bases). V was clipped by 7 bases and J by 7 bases, with 17 bases between them. The CDR3 spans 14 residues. The CDR3: CASTGPSGEQPQHF. The CDR3, as DNA: TGTGCCAGCACAGGGCCTTCGGGGGAACAGCCCCAGCATTTT.

This clonotype showed up many times. The chain couples TRBV12-3 or TRBV12-4 to TRBJ1-2; the match to TRBD1 covers 7 bases. V was pared by 3 bases and J by 5 bases, with 6 bases of the junction left unmatched. CDR3 length: 14 amino acids. CDR3 nucleotides: TGTGCCAGCAGTTTTGACAGGGAGCTATATGGCTACACCTTC. This encodes CASSFDRELYGYTF.

This clonotype was detected ten times or more. The chain links TRBV12-3 or TRBV12-4 to TRBJ2-1, with a possible D match to TRBD1 (6 bases). V was shortened by 8 bases and J by 12 bases, with 17 bases between the two germline ends. This CDR3 spans 12 amino acids. The CDR3 region has the DNA TGTGCCAGCGTCAGACAGGACGGCTTGCAGTTCTTC. It codes for CASVRQDGLQFF.

In this sample, this clonotype turned up a few times. The chain carries TRBV12-3 or TRBV12-4 and TRBJ2-3, with D unclear. This CDR3 is built from 14 residues. V was trimmed by 6 bases and J by 4 bases, leaving 14 bases between them. Written as DNA, the CDR3 is TGTGCCAGCAGCCCCCCCCCGAAGTCAGATACGCAGTATTTT. Protein sequence: CASSPPPKSDTQYF.

This clonotype was counted ten times or more. The chain carries TRBV30 and TRBJ1-5; D uncertain. Trimming pared 1 base from V and 4 bases from J, leaving 8 bases between. The CDR3 is made up of 13 amino acids. The germline CDR1 and CDR2 sequences are GTSNPN and SVGIG (reference sequence). The CDR3 sequence: CAWSERENQPQHF. CDR3 sequence (DNA): TGTGCCTGGAGTGAAAGGGAGAATCAGCCCCAGCATTTT.

The chain carries TRBV4-1 and TRBJ2-2, with a tentative D call TRBD1 (6 bases). This CDR3 is built from 15 residues. V lost 3 bases and J 4 bases, leaving 12 bases between the germline ends. Germline V lookup: CDR1 MGHRA, CDR2 YSYEKL. CDR3 sequence: CASSQDRIRTGELFF. As DNA, the CDR3 is TGCGCCAGCAGCCAGGACAGAATCCGCACCGGGGAGCTGTTTTTT.

This clonotype was found a few times. This chain connects TRBV28 to TRBJ1-5; D not certain. The CDR3 spans 15 residues. The germline V gene encodes CDR1 MDHEN and CDR2 SYDVKM. The V end was cut by 5 bases, the J end by 2 bases, with 13 bases between. The CDR3 DNA follows: TGTGCCAGCAGTGTGGAAAGGGAGGGCAATCAGCCCCAGCATTTT. Residues: CASSVEREGNQPQHF.

The chain uses TRBV19 and TRBJ2-3; 14 nucleotides line up with TRBD2. This CDR3 region has 17 residues. Germline values: CDR1 LNHDA, CDR2 SQIVND (reference sequence). Trimming removed 3 bases from V and 5 bases from J; junction bases left unmatched: 7. CDR3 coding DNA: TGTGCCAGTAGTATGGGAGGGACTAGCGGGAGAGGAGATACGCAGTATTTT. This codes for CASSMGGTSGRGDTQYF. Variable domain in full (rest from reference TRBV19 and TRBJ2-3): DGGITQSPKYLFRKEGQNVTLSCEQNLNHDAMYWYRQDPGQGLRLIYYSQIVNDFQKGDIAEGYSVSREKKESFPLTVTSAQKNPTAFYLCASSMGGTSGRGDTQYFGPGTRLTVL.

The sample holds many counts of this clonotype. This rearrangement joins TRBV28 to TRBJ1-5; D is undetermined. The V gene lost 0 bases and the J gene lost 6 bases, with 3 bases spanning the gap. Germline values: CDR1 MDHEN, CDR2 SYDVKM. This CDR3 is built from 12 residues. CDR3 region: CASSLWAQPQHF. In nucleotides, the CDR3 is TGTGCCAGCAGTTTATGGGCTCAGCCCCAGCATTTT.

In this sample, this clonotype turned up many times. V and J are TRBV30 and TRBJ1-3, with 7 bases aligning to TRBD1. V trimming: 7 bases; J trimming: 0 bases; junction bases outside the gene matches: 3. Germline V lookup: CDR1 GTSNPN, CDR2 SVGIG (reference sequence). The CDR3 totals 13 residues. The CDR3 bases are TGTGCCTCGGGACAGTTCTCTGGAAACACCATATATTTT. Amino acids: CASGQFSGNTIYF.

The DNA of the CDR3 is TGTGCCAGCAGCCAAGATTCGTTACGGGGGTCATATGAGCAGTTCTTC. The encoded protein is CASSQDSLRGSYEQFF. The V and J genes are TRBV7-9 and TRBJ2-1; D may be TRBD2 (6 bases). V was shortened by 5 bases and J by 8 bases, with 22 bases between the two germline ends. Looked up from germline, CDR1 is SEHNR and CDR2 is FQNEAQ (reference sequence). This CDR3 has 16 residues.

This clonotype was counted at least ten times. This rearrangement joins TRBV27 to TRBJ1-2, with 8 bases that match TRBD1. The CDR3 spans 15 residues. Germline V gives CDR1 MNHEY, CDR2 SMNVEV (reference sequence). The J segment lost 4 bases and the V segment lost 5 bases, leaving 9 bases of the junction unmatched. The CDR3 DNA reads TGTGCCAGCAGTCCGGGACAGGTTTCAGGCTATGGCTACACCTTC. The encoded protein is CASSPGQVSGYGYTF.

In its sample, this clonotype was seen many times. V and J are TRBV7-8 and TRBJ2-1, with 12 nucleotides matching TRBD2. The germline gives CDR1 SGHVS, CDR2 FQNEAQ. The V gene end was trimmed by 5 bases and the J gene end by 9 bases; junction bases not matched to a gene: 14. The CDR3 runs 17 residues. The CDR3 DNA is TGTGCCAGCAGCCGCGGGCTAGCGGGAGGGCATAGGGGTGAGCAGTTCTTC. Protein: CASSRGLAGGHRGEQFF.